The source of this T cell receptor beta chain is a study of CD8 T cells in Susac syndrome. V shed 0 bases and J shed 2 bases, with 4 bases lying between them. The CDR3 totals 13 residues. Germline loops: CDR1 SGHDT, CDR2 YYEEEE. An input of roughly 0.5 to 1 ug of RNA was subjected to reverse transcription using random hexamers. From the immunoSEQ multiplex PCR reads, TCRdb called clonotypes with MiXCR, one entry per CDR3 protein. The sample yields 140,000 to 150,000 distinct CDR3 sequences, about 95% seen once. This clonotype was seen a handful of times. This TCR derives from a human donor with multiple sclerosis. The rearrangement uses TRBV5-6 and TRBJ2-3; no clear D. Input material: CD4+ T cells from PBMCs. The CDR3 DNA is TGTGCCAGCAGCTTGGGGAACACAGATACGCAGTATTTT. Encoded protein: CASSLGNTDTQYF.